This T cell receptor beta chain was profiled in a study of blood T cell repertoires in COVID-19. Study information: Samples came from the United States, Italy and Spain, spanning acute and convalescent COVID-19. Sources were T cells, B-cell-depleted T cells, or PBMCs; the material itself was cDNA or gDNA.

This clone turned up a few times. This CDR3 has 15 residues. Germline lookup yields CDR1 MGHDK and CDR2 SYGVNS. V dropped 4 bases and J dropped 0 bases, with 13 bases sitting between them. Authors' processing steps: Reference gene primer amplification gave nucleated cell count estimates. The assay was immunoSEQ multiplex PCR, and TCRdb's table has in-frame clones only and misses some. V and J calls and clone size are those listed in that table; D and trimming were worked out from the DNA. The sample gives tens of thousands of clones, over 80% of which show up once; approximately 2.5% is in the top ten.

The source material was peripheral blood. This rearrangement joins TRBV25-1 to TRBJ2-7; a possible D gene is TRBD1 (5 bases). The sequence came from a man older than 75 with active or convalescent COVID-19. The chain's CDR3 is CASSGTGEISYEQYF. The CDR3, as DNA: TGTGCCAGCAGTGGCACAGGCGAAATCTCCTACGAGCAGTACTTC.